These T cell receptor beta chains were read from a single sample in a study of T and B cells in COVID-19 patients. One entry per CDR3 protein, called by TCRdb with MiXCR from the multiplex PCR reads. In the table there are about 5,200 distinct CDR3 sequences, nearly 20% of which are singletons. Sequencing input: blood. Source of these receptors: a human donor who had recovered from COVID-19. CDR3s leave out the opening cysteine and the closing phenylalanine or tryptophan. A D gene is named only where the DNA matches it firmly.

V	D	J	CDR3
TRBV20-1	-	TRBJ2-3	SAGGPGISTDTQY
TRBV6-1	TRBD1	TRBJ2-3	ASSKNRDRASTDTQY
TRBV29-1	-	TRBJ2-7	SVRQHEQY
TRBV29-1	TRBD1	TRBJ1-2	SVATGGDQGYT
TRBV5-4	-	TRBJ2-6	ASSWGGRFSSGANVLT
TRBV6-6	-	TRBJ1-5	ASSYRVPRQIQPQH
TRBV20-1	TRBD2	TRBJ2-7	SAWRIGTSGGEQY
TRBV5-5	TRBD2	TRBJ2-7	ASSQAGSGSIYEQY
TRBV29-1	TRBD1	TRBJ2-5	SLDRGETQY
TRBV11-2	-	TRBJ2-2	ASSFLLTGELF
TRBV11-3	TRBD2	TRBJ2-4	ASSLGTSGGNIQY
TRBV28	TRBD1	TRBJ2-7	ASSPSGGSDEQY
TRBV6-5	-	TRBJ1-1	ASSYSISTEAF
TRBV12-3/TRBV12-4	-	TRBJ2-3	ASSLVGAGTDTQY
TRBV18	TRBD1	TRBJ2-7	ASSRSGTGRVEQY
TRBV29-1	TRBD1	TRBJ2-3	SVYGTGNTDTQY
TRBV27	-	TRBJ2-1	ASAMAGANNEQF
TRBV20-1	-	TRBJ2-1	SPYSPTDNEQF
TRBV10-3	-	TRBJ2-7	AISESGEQY
TRBV14	-	TRBJ2-7	ASSPGRNYEQY
TRBV24-1	TRBD1	TRBJ1-4	ATSAPGTGNEKLF
TRBV30	-	TRBJ2-5	AWSVPRPRQETQY
TRBV27	-	TRBJ2-7	ASSYNLGVYEQY
TRBV19	TRBD2	TRBJ2-7	ASSLAGEGEQY
TRBV19	-	TRBJ1-5	ASSILSSRQPQH
TRBV24-1	-	TRBJ1-1	ATSDPNTEAF
TRBV12-5	-	TRBJ1-4	ASGLGPEKLF
TRBV7-9	-	TRBJ2-1	ASSFPYGYEQF
TRBV19	-	TRBJ2-2	ASSIGGGVATGELF
TRBV6-5	-	TRBJ2-5	ASSLGQGTAGGGGPETQY
TRBV20-1	-	TRBJ2-7	SASDREDEQY
TRBV6-2/TRBV6-3	TRBD2	TRBJ2-7	ASSYPLASGVFDYEQY
TRBV6-5	-	TRBJ2-2	ASTLREFVGGGELF
TRBV11-3	TRBD1	TRBJ1-3	ASSSRQGPGNTIY
TRBV5-1	TRBD1	TRBJ1-4	ASSLQGANEKLF
TRBV11-3	TRBD1	TRBJ1-1	ASSSGQGFEAF
TRBV2	-	TRBJ2-7	ASRRFSYEQY
TRBV10-3	TRBD1	TRBJ2-2	AISESRTGYGELF
TRBV6-5	TRBD2	TRBJ2-1	ASSYVGLAGGPDEQF
TRBV29-1	TRBD2	TRBJ2-7	SVGTSGGPYEQY
TRBV5-6	TRBD1	TRBJ2-4	ASSFPGQGNIQY
TRBV19	-	TRBJ2-7	ASQDPKSSYEQY
TRBV6-1	-	TRBJ2-3	ASSEGNYRTDTQY
TRBV12-3/TRBV12-4	-	TRBJ2-3	ASSLKGIPQY
TRBV28	-	TRBJ1-5	ASSSSPWQGLNQPQH
TRBV12-3/TRBV12-4	-	TRBJ2-7	ASSLGQASYEQY
TRBV29-1	TRBD1	TRBJ2-7	SGTGDRGEQY
TRBV13	-	TRBJ2-7	ASSRGADSYEQY
TRBV11-1	-	TRBJ1-4	ASSKGQPKGKLF
TRBV30	TRBD1	TRBJ2-6	AWSRRDRGHGETGANVLT
TRBV18	-	TRBJ1-3	ASSPRVPSTLRGNTIY
TRBV6-5	-	TRBJ2-1	ASSYSSREAEQF
TRBV2	-	TRBJ2-3	ASSRLGDTQY
TRBV6-1	-	TRBJ2-7	ASISRGGSYEQY
TRBV5-1	-	TRBJ2-7	ASSLTGRDVYEQY